Following are 25 T cell receptor beta chains from one sample sequenced in a study of shared clonotypes between healthy human individuals. CD8 cells regarded as naive lacked CD45RO, were positively chosen for CCR7, and omitted terminally differentiated effector memory CD45RA+ cells. Measured with immunoSEQ multiplex PCR; TCRdb has only the in-frame clones, and not every one. The table has about 2 million clones, just under 95% seen once. Sequenced sample: naive CD8+ T cells sorted from blood. The receptors were sampled from a man aged 18 to 29 in good health.

In DNA, the CDR3 is TGTGCCAGCAGCTGGGGATACCGGGCCTACGAGCAGTACTTC. It yields the protein CASSWGYRAYEQYF. The chain is built from TRBV5-5 and TRBJ2-7; D unresolved. This CDR3 region has 14 residues. From germline, CDR1 is SGHKS and CDR2 YYEKEE (reference sequence). Trimming cost V 3 bases and J 2 bases, with 12 bases left between them.

Concerning this clone: The sample carries other DNA sequences with the same CDR3. This sequence joins TRBV7-9 and TRBJ2-1; 7 bases match TRBD2. V lost 0 bases and J lost 7; bases outside the gene matches: 0. The length of the CDR3 is 13 residues. CDR1 SEHNR and CDR2 FQNEAQ come from the germline V gene (reference sequence). CDR3 in amino acids: CASSLASGNEQFF. In DNA form, the CDR3 reads TGTGCCAGCAGCTTAGCTAGCGGGAATGAGCAGTTCTTC.

The gene calls are TRBV2 and TRBJ2-3; perhaps TRBD2 as D (7 bases). The CDR3 has 16 residues. V was cut by 3 bases and J by 5 bases, with 18 bases left in between. Germline CDR1 and CDR2: SNHLY and FYNNEI. The CDR3 sequence: CASSDISGGLGDTQYF. The CDR3 nucleotides read TGTGCCAGCAGTGACATCTCGGGGGGCCTGGGAGATACGCAGTATTTT.

This clone was detected once. V gene TRBV7-9 combines with J gene TRBJ2-5; TRBD2 is a possible D gene (5 bases). Per the germline V gene, CDR1 is SEHNR and CDR2 is FQNEAQ (reference sequence). V lost 5 bases and J 0 bases, leaving 7 bases between the germline ends. The CDR3 covers 13 residues. The CDR3 loop is CASSPGNQETQYF. CDR3 sequence (DNA): TGTGCCAGCAGCCCGGGGAACCAAGAGACCCAGTACTTC.

The chain recombines TRBV27 with TRBJ2-5, with a weak D call TRBD2 (6 bases). Trimming removed 3 bases from V and 1 base from J, with 9 bases in between. Per the germline V gene, CDR1 is MNHEY and CDR2 is SMNVEV (reference sequence). The CDR3 runs to 14 residues. The DNA for the CDR3 is TGTGCCAGCAGTTTTCGGGACTCCCAAGAGACCCAGTACTTC. Protein product: CASSFRDSQETQYF.

This clone has just one count. This sample includes further DNA sequences coding for the same CDR3. The chain couples TRBV27 to TRBJ2-7; 14 bases are a match to TRBD2. V dropped 5 bases and J dropped 4; count of bases not matched to a gene: 4. The CDR3 contains 15 residues. Per germline, CDR1 MNHEY and CDR2 SMNVEV (reference sequence). The CDR3 here is CASSGGLAGVYEQYF. CDR3 coding DNA: TGTGCCAGCAGTGGGGGACTAGCGGGAGTTTACGAGCAGTACTTC.

The chain couples TRBV5-5 to TRBJ1-2; TRBD1 is a possible D gene (6 bases). Trimming shortened V by 1 base and J by 6 bases, and 13 bases separated the two germline ends. The CDR3 is 14 residues long. The V gene's germline CDR1 is SGHKS and CDR2 YYEKEE (reference sequence). The CDR3 loop is CASSLLGGPDGYTF. The CDR3 nucleotides are TGTGCCAGCAGCTTGTTGGGGGGGCCGGATGGCTACACCTTC.

The chain is built from TRBV28 and TRBJ2-4; no definite D call. CDR3 length: 13 amino acids. The V end lost 6 bases, the J end lost 4 bases, and 10 bases lay between the germline ends. Germline loops: CDR1 MDHEN, CDR2 SYDVKM. The CDR3 loop is CASSPDWKNIQYF. The DNA of the CDR3 is TGTGCCAGCAGCCCCGATTGGAAAAACATTCAGTACTTC.

With regard to this clone: Other DNA sequences of this sample code for an identical CDR3. This chain joins TRBV7-9 and TRBJ2-5, with D perhaps TRBD2 (6 bases). The CDR3 is 14 amino acids. Looked up from germline, CDR1 is SEHNR and CDR2 is FQNEAQ (reference sequence). Trimming pared 2 bases from V and 5 bases from J, leaving 12 bases between. The CDR3 nucleotides read TGTGCCAGCAGCTTACCAACGGGGAGGGAGACCCAGTACTTC. Translated: CASSLPTGRETQYF. Drawing the rest from reference TRBV7-9 and TRBJ2-5, the complete variable domain is DTGVSQNPRHKITKRGQNVTFRCDPISEHNRLYWYRQTLGQGPEFLTYFQNEAQLEKSRLLSDRFSAERPKGSFSTLEIQRTEQGDSAMYLCASSLPTGRETQYFGPGTRLLVL.

The chain has TRBV6-4 and TRBJ2-5, with D possibly matching TRBD1 (6 bases). This CDR3 is built from 15 residues. Germline lookup yields CDR1 MRHNA and CDR2 SNTAGT. Trimming stripped 9 bases from V and 0 bases from J, with 17 bases between. DNA of the CDR3: TGTGCCAGGGTCCCGGGACATCAGTACCAAGAGACCCAGTACTTC. This encodes CARVPGHQYQETQYF.

The chain combines TRBV27 with TRBJ2-2; D ambiguous. The CDR3 runs to 14 residues. CDR1 is MNHEY, CDR2 SMNVEV, per germline (reference sequence). Trimming cost V 5 bases and J 0 bases, with 7 bases left between them. As DNA, the CDR3 is TGTGCCAGCAGTCAAGGACCGAACACCGGGGAGCTGTTTTTT. The encoded protein is CASSQGPNTGELFF.

This clone occurred once. The V and J genes are TRBV7-9 and TRBJ1-1; no reliable D call. CDR3 length equals 14 residues. Germline assignment: CDR1 SEHNR and CDR2 FQNEAQ (reference sequence). Trimming took off 4 bases at V and 0 bases at J, with 9 bases between the two ends. The CDR3 region has the DNA TGTGCCAGCAGCTCTCAGAGCCTGAACACTGAAGCTTTCTTT. Protein sequence: CASSSQSLNTEAFF.

To note about this clone: The same CDR3 can be traced to other DNA sequences in this sample. The rearrangement joins TRBV27 to TRBJ2-7; D may correspond to TRBD1 or TRBD2 (5 bases each). Per the germline V gene, CDR1 is MNHEY and CDR2 is SMNVEV (reference sequence). With 8 bases removed from V and 3 bases from J, the gap between germline ends came to 8 bases. The CDR3 is 11 residues long. The DNA for the CDR3 is TGTGCCAGCGGGACCTTCTACGAGCAGTACTTC. Translated: CASGTFYEQYF.

The chain links TRBV4-1 to TRBJ2-7; 7 positions match TRBD2. Germline V gives CDR1 MGHRA, CDR2 YSYEKL. The CDR3 totals 14 residues. Germline trimming cut 1 base from V and 6 bases from J; bases unmatched to any gene: 6. The CDR3 region has the DNA TGCGCCAGCAGCCAAGCGCTAGCGGAGTTCGAGCAGTACTTC. Protein product: CASSQALAEFEQYF.

This clone has a single count. Within the sample, other DNA sequences also encode this same CDR3. The V call is TRBV27, the J call TRBJ2-5; D tentatively fits TRBD1 or TRBD2 (5 bases each). Trimming cost V 1 base and J 5 bases, with 11 bases left between them. The CDR3 runs 14 residues. Germline CDR1 reads MNHEY; CDR2 reads SMNVEV (reference sequence). The CDR3 nucleotides are TGTGCCAGCAGTTTATTGGGCAGGGAGGAGACCCAGTACTTC. This codes for CASSLLGREETQYF.

V usage is TRBV29-1 and J usage is TRBJ2-7; 8 positions match TRBD2. The germline gives CDR1 SQVTM, CDR2 ANQGSEA. The length of the CDR3 is 13 residues. V lost 6 bases and J lost 5; bases outside the gene matches: 9. The CDR3 here is CSVPGLGSNEQYF. The CDR3 DNA reads TGCAGCGTCCCGGGACTAGGTTCGAACGAGCAGTACTTC.

V usage is TRBV27 and J usage is TRBJ2-1, with 13 bases matching TRBD2. This CDR3 region has 17 residues. V dropped 5 bases and J dropped 2; count of bases not matched to a gene: 6. Germline assignment: CDR1 MNHEY and CDR2 SMNVEV (reference sequence). In DNA form, the CDR3 reads TGTGCCAGCAGTCTTACTAGCGGGGGGGCCCCCTACAATGAGCAGTTCTTC. Amino acids: CASSLTSGGAPYNEQFF.

V is TRBV2 and J is TRBJ2-3; either TRBD1 or TRBD2 may supply D (5 bases each). CDR1 and CDR2 (germline): SNHLY, FYNNEI. V dropped 2 bases and J dropped 5 bases, with 11 bases sitting between them. The CDR3 has 14 residues. Here the CDR3 reads CASSEPGQLDTQYF. DNA of the CDR3: TGTGCCAGCAGTGAACCGGGGCAGTTAGATACGCAGTATTTT.

This sequence joins TRBV6-1 and TRBJ1-1, with unresolved D. V shed 7 bases and J shed 8 bases, with 14 bases lying between them. This CDR3 comprises 12 residues. Per germline, CDR1 MNHNS and CDR2 SASEGT. This chain's CDR3 is CASILDPFEAFF. The CDR3 nucleotides read TGTGCCAGCATCCTGGATCCATTCGAAGCTTTCTTT.

This clone was recorded once. This chain joins TRBV5-5 and TRBJ1-1; the match to TRBD1 covers 7 bases. The germline V gene encodes CDR1 SGHKS and CDR2 YYEKEE (reference sequence). V lost 4 bases, J lost 5 bases, and 8 bases stayed unmatched. The CDR3 is 14 residues long. Here the CDR3 DNA reads TGTGCCAGCAGCCCTAGACAGGGAGGGACTGAAGCTTTCTTT. This sequence encodes CASSPRQGGTEAFF.

In its sample, this clone was seen a few times. This chain connects TRBV13 to TRBJ2-2, with a possible D match to TRBD2 (6 bases). Trimming shortened V by 11 bases and J by 6 bases, and 13 bases separated the two germline ends. CDR3 length: 12 amino acids. Per germline, CDR1 PRHDT and CDR2 FYEKMQ (reference sequence). CDR3: CAFQTGAGELFF. In DNA, the CDR3 is TGTGCCTTTCAAACGGGGGCCGGGGAGCTGTTTTTT. The variable domain in full, with the rest retrieved from reference TRBV13 and TRBJ2-2, is AAGVIQSPRHLIKEKRETATLKCYPIPRHDTVYWYQQGPGQDPQFLISFYEKMQSDKGSIPDRFSAQQFSDYHSELNMSSLELGDSALYFCAFQTGAGELFFGEGSRLTVL.

CDR3 nucleotide sequence: TGCGCCAGCAGCCAAGATAAGGGAAGCTATGGCTACACCTTC. It encodes CASSQDKGSYGYTF. The chain recombines TRBV4-3 with TRBJ1-2; D unresolved. This CDR3 contains 14 residues. Trimming pared 0 bases from V and 4 bases from J, leaving 9 bases between. The germline CDR1 and CDR2 sequences are LGHNA and YSLEER.

The chain joins TRBV5-1 to TRBJ2-7, with D possibly matching TRBD1 (6 bases). Germline lookup yields CDR1 SGHRS and CDR2 YFSETQ. V was shortened by 4 bases and J by 0 bases, with 14 bases between the two germline ends. CDR3 size: 15 residues. The CDR3 reads CASSGGHGFSYEQYF. The CDR3 nucleotides are TGCGCCAGCAGCGGGGGACACGGGTTCTCCTACGAGCAGTACTTC.

CDR3: CASSGLGTGFLDYGYTF. CDR3 bases: TGTGCCAGCAGCGGACTCGGGACAGGGTTCCTAGACTATGGCTACACCTTC. J is TRBJ1-2 and V is TRBV5-4, with 9 positions matching TRBD1. The germline CDR1 and CDR2 sequences are SGHNT and YYREEE (reference sequence). CDR3 size: 17 residues. Unmatched junction bases numbered 13, after V lost 4 bases and J lost 3 bases.

The J gene is TRBJ2-1, the V gene TRBV5-6, with 10 nucleotides matching TRBD2. The V segment lost 4 bases and the J segment 10 bases; nucleotides outside the gene matches: 11. This CDR3 is built from 15 residues. Germline V lookup: CDR1 SGHDT, CDR2 YYEEEE. CDR3 in amino acids: CASSVPSSGREEQFF. The CDR3 region has the DNA TGTGCCAGCAGCGTACCTTCTAGCGGGAGAGAAGAGCAGTTCTTC.